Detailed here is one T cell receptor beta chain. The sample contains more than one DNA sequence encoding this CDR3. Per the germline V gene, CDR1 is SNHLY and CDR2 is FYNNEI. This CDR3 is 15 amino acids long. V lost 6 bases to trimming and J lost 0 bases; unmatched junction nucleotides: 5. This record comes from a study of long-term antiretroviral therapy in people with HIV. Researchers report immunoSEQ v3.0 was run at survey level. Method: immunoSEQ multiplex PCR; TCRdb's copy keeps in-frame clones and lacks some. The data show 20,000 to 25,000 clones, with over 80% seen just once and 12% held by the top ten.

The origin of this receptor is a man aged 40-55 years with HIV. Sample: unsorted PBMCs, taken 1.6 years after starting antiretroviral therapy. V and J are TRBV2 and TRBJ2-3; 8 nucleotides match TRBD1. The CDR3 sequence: CASSRQGTSTDTQYF. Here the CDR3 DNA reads TGTGCCAGCAGCCGACAGGGGACGAGCACAGATACGCAGTATTTT. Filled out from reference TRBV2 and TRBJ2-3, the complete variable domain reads EPEVTQTPSHQVTQMGQEVILRCVPISNHLYFYWYRQILGQKVEFLVSFYNNEISEKSEIFDDQFSVERPDGSNFTLKIRSTKLEDSAMYFCASSRQGTSTDTQYFGPGTRLTVL.